This TCR beta chain was obtained from a study of blood T cells in healthy people across ages. As concerns this clonotype: Its antigen is currently unknown.

The V gene's germline CDR1 is WSHSY and CDR2 SAAADI. CDR3 length: 16 residues. J lost 6 bases, V lost 1 base, and 9 bases had no gene match. Primers used in a second PCR of about 6 to 12 cycles were a sample-barcoded 5' primer and a J-beta primer mix. TCRdb redid the calling of the 5' RACE reads with MiXCR, one entry per CDR3 protein. Among more than 450,000 distinct CDR3 sequences, roughly a quarter were seen once, and the ten largest hold under 4.5%. General study results and limits: Any conclusive comparison of naive versus antigen-experienced cells was prevented by using unsorted PBMCs.

The same data also contributed to another study, on T cells of mothers and their children.

Material: blood. The clonotype was recovered from a boy aged 2 to 10 in good health. V is TRBV10-2 and J is TRBJ2-1, with 7 bases identical to TRBD2. This CDR3 reads CASSEYGGSRPNEQFF. In DNA form, the CDR3 reads TGCGCCAGCAGTGAGTATGGCGGGAGTCGCCCCAATGAGCAGTTCTTC.